The 4 T cell receptor beta chains presented below share a single source sample, sequenced in a study of blood T cell repertoires in COVID-19. Profiling relied on immunoSEQ multiplex PCR, and the TCRdb table lists in-frame clones only, not all of them. The repertoire holds some 250,000 clones, with 85% to 90% as singletons. Sequenced sample: peripheral blood. These receptors were obtained from a woman aged 55-70 years with COVID-19, enrolled during active disease.

The rearrangement uses TRBV14 and TRBJ1-6, with 8 bases aligning to TRBD1. The CDR3 consists of 14 residues. The V segment lost 1 base and the J segment 7 bases; nucleotides outside the gene matches: 0. Per germline, CDR1 SGHDN and CDR2 FVKESK. The CDR3 DNA reads TGTGCCAGCAGCCAAGCAGGGGGCAATTCACCCCTCCACTTT. As protein: CASSQAGGNSPLHF.

The V and J genes are TRBV27 and TRBJ2-2, with 9 nucleotides matching TRBD1. Germline V gives CDR1 MNHEY, CDR2 SMNVEV (reference sequence). V was pared by 4 bases and J by 0 bases, with 18 bases of the junction left unmatched. There are 21 residues in the CDR3. The chain's CDR3 is CASSYVLSGTGRYPNTGELFF. The CDR3 DNA is TGTGCCAGCAGTTACGTATTATCCGGGACAGGGCGATACCCGAACACCGGGGAGCTGTTTTTT.

The CDR3 coding sequence is TGTGCCAGCGGGAGAGGGTCCGGGGAGCTGTTTTTT. This sequence encodes CASGRGSGELFF. The rearrangement uses TRBV5-8 and TRBJ2-2; possible D gene TRBD2, 5 bases. From germline, CDR1 is SGHTS and CDR2 YDEGEE. The CDR3 is 12 amino acids. The V gene lost 7 bases and the J gene lost 6 bases, with 10 bases spanning the gap.

The chain combines TRBV19 with TRBJ1-1; 7 bases are a match to TRBD1. CDR3 length: 14 amino acids. Trimming removed 4 bases from V and 6 bases from J; junction bases left unmatched: 8. The germline gives CDR1 LNHDA, CDR2 SQIVND (reference sequence). Here the CDR3 DNA reads TGTGCCAGTAGTACTCACACAGGGGCGGCTGAAGCTTTCTTT. Amino acid sequence: CASSTHTGAAEAFF.